This section outlines one T cell receptor beta chain sequence together with its context. Antigen unknown. This sample stems from a study of T cells in tumors after PD-1 blockade. Study-level background: Patients had no prior checkpoint blockade, systemic immunosuppressants, or anti-cancer therapy within 4 weeks. A subset received ongoing vismodegib 150 mg daily alongside anti-PD-1 therapy.

Trimming took 0 bases from V and 7 from J; bases not matched to a gene: 8. This CDR3 spans 16 amino acids. Germline CDR1 is SGHTA and CDR2 is FQGNSA. Genomic DNA template from tumor biopsies or peripheral blood, roughly 616 ng to 6,500 ng input. Whole-study results and caveats: Approximately 41% of tumor TCR clonotypes were also found in blood.

The repertoire was sequenced with immunoSEQ multiplex PCR; TCRdb's copy has only in-frame clones and lacks some. This sample carries about 34,000 clones, 73% of them seen once, and the ten largest clones take 40%. The source was PBMCs, collected after anti-PD-1 treatment. This TCR was sampled from a human donor with basal cell carcinoma. The gene calls are TRBV7-2 and TRBJ1-4; TRBD1 aligns across 7 bases. CDR3 coding DNA: TGTGCCAGCAGCTTAGCTGCTAACAGGGGAGGTGAAAAACTGTTTTTT. Its protein product is CASSLAANRGGEKLFF.